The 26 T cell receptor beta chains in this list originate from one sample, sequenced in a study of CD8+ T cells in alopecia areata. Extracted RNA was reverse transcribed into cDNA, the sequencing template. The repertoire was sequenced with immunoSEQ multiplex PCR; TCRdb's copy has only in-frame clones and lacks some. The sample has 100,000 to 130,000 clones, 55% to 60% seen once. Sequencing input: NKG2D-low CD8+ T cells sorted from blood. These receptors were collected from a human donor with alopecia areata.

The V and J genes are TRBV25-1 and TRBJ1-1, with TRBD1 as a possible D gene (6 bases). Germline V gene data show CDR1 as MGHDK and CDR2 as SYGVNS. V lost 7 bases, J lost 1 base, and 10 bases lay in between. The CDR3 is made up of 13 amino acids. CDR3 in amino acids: CASTKGGNTEAFF. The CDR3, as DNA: TGTGCCAGCACAAAAGGGGGGAACACTGAAGCTTTCTTT. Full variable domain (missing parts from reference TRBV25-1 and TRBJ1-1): EADIYQTPRYLVIGTGKKITLECSQTMGHDKMYWYQQDPGMELHLIHYSYGVNSTEKGDLSSESTVSRIRTEHFPLTLESARPSHTSQYLCASTKGGNTEAFFGQGTRLTVV.

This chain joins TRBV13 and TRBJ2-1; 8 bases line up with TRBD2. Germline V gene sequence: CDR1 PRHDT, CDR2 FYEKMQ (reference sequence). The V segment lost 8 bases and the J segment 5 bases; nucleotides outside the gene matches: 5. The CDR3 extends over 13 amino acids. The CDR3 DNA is TGTGCCAGCCGGGGGGGGCAGGACAATGAGCAGTTCTTC. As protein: CASRGGQDNEQFF.

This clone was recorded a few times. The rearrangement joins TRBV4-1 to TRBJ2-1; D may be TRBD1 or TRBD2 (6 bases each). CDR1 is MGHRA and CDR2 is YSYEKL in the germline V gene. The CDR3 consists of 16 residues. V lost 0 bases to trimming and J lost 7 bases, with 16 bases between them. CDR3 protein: CASSQEMRQGRNEQFF. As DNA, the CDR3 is TGCGCCAGCAGCCAAGAAATGCGGCAGGGGAGGAATGAGCAGTTCTTC.

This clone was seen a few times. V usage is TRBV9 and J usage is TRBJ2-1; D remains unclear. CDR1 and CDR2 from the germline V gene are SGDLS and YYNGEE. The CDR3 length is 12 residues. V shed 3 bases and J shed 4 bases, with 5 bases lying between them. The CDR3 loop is CASSDVYNEQFF. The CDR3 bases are TGTGCCAGCAGCGACGTATACAATGAGCAGTTCTTC.

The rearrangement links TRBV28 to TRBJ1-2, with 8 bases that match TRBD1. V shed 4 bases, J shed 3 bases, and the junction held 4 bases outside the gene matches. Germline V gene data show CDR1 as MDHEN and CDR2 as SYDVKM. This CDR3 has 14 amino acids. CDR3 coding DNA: TGTGCCAGCAGTTGGACAGGGAATTACTATGGCTACACCTTC. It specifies CASSWTGNYYGYTF.

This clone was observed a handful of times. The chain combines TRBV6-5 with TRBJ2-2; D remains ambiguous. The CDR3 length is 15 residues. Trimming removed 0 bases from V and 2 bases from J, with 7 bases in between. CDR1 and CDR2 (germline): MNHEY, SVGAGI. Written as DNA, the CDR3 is TGTGCCAGCAGTTACTCCCTGGCCAACACCGGGGAGCTGTTTTTT. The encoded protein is CASSYSLANTGELFF.

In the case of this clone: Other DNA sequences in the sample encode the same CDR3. The CDR3 region is CASSLVGLQETQYF. CDR3 coding DNA: TGTGCCAGCAGCTTAGTTGGACTCCAAGAGACCCAGTACTTC. The V call is TRBV7-9, the J call TRBJ2-5, with TRBD2 as a possible D gene (5 bases). Trimming took off 1 base at V and 1 base at J, with 7 bases between the two ends. The CDR3 is 14 residues long. In germline, CDR1 is SEHNR, CDR2 FQNEAQ (reference sequence).

CDR3 DNA: TGTGCCAGCAGCTTGCCCCGACAGGGCCACTATGGCTACACCTTC. This gives the protein CASSLPRQGHYGYTF. V gene TRBV5-6 combines with J gene TRBJ1-2; TRBD1 agrees at 7 bases. The V segment lost 1 base and the J segment 3 bases; nucleotides outside the gene matches: 6. CDR1 is SGHDT and CDR2 is YYEEEE in the germline V gene. The CDR3 is made up of 15 amino acids.

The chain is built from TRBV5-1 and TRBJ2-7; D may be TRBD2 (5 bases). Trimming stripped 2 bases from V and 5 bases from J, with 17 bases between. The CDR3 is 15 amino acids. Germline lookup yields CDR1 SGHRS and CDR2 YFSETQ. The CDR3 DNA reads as TGCGCCAGCAGCTTCCGGCGACGAGGTAGCGACGAGCAGTACTTC. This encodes CASSFRRRGSDEQYF.

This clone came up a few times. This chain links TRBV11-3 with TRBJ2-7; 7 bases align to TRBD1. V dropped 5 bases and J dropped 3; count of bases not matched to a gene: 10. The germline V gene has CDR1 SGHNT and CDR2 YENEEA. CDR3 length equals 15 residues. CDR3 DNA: TGTGCCAGCAGCCTGGGACAGTCCTTGGGCTACGAGCAGTACTTC. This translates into CASSLGQSLGYEQYF.

CDR3 sequence (DNA): TGTGCCAGCAGTTCCGGGACAGAGAATCAGCCCCAGCATTTT. Translation: CASSSGTENQPQHF. The rearrangement joins TRBV6-5 to TRBJ1-5, with 7 bases matching TRBD1. V lost 4 bases, J lost 4 bases, and 4 bases stayed unmatched. Germline-derived CDR1 and CDR2 are MNHEY and SVGAGI. This CDR3 spans 14 amino acids.

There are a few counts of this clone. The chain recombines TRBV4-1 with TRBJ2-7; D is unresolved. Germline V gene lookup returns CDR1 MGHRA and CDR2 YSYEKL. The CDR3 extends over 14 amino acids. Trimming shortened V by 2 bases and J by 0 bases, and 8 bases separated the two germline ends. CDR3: CASSQFISSYEQYF. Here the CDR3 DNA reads TGCGCCAGCAGCCAATTTATAAGCTCCTACGAGCAGTACTTC.

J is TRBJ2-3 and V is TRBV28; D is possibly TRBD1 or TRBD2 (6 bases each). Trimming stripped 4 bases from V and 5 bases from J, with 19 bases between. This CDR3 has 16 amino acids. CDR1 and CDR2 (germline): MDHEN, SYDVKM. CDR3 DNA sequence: TGTGCCAGCAGTTCAGGGGACTTCGGGAGTAGAGATACGCAGTATTTT. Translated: CASSSGDFGSRDTQYF.

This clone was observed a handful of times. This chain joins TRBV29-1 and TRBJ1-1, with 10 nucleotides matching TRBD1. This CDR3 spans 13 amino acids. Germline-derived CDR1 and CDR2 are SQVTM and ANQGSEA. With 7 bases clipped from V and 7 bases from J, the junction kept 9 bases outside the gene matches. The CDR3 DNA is TGCAGCGCCGGACAGGGGGAAGAAGGTGAAGCTTTCTTT. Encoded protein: CSAGQGEEGEAFF.

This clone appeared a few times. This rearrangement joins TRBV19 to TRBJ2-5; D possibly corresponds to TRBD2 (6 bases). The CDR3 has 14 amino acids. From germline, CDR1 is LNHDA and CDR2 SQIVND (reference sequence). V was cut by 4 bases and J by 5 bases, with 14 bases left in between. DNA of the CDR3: TGTGCCAGTAGTAAGCCGGGACTTGTGGAGACCCAGTACTTC. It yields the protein CASSKPGLVETQYF.

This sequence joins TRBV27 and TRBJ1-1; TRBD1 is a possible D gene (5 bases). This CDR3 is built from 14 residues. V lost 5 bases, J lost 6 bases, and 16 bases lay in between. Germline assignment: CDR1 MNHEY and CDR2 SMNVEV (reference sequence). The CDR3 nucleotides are TGTGCCAGCAGTCCCCCAGACAGAAAGGCTGAAGCTTTCTTT. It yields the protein CASSPPDRKAEAFF.

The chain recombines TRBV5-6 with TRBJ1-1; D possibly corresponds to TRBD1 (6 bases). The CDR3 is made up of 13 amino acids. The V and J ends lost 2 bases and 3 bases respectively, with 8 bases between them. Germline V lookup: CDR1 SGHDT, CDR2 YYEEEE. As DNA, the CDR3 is TGTGCCAGCAGCTTCGGACAGCACACTGAAGCTTTCTTT. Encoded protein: CASSFGQHTEAFF.

CDR3 sequence (DNA): TGTGCCAGCAGTGACCCGTGGGGGGGGGTAGCTAACTATGGCTACACCTTC. It codes for CASSDPWGGVANYGYTF. The V call is TRBV6-1, the J call TRBJ1-2; tentative D call: TRBD1 (5 bases). Trimming cost V 3 bases and J 0 bases, with 17 bases left between them. Germline CDR1 MNHNS, CDR2 SASEGT. The CDR3 is 17 residues long.

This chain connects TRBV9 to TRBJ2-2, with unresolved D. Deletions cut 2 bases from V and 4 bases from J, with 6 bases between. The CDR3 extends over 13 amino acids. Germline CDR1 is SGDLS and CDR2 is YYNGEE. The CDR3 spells CASSVQLTGELFF. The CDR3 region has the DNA TGTGCCAGCAGCGTTCAACTCACCGGGGAGCTGTTTTTT.

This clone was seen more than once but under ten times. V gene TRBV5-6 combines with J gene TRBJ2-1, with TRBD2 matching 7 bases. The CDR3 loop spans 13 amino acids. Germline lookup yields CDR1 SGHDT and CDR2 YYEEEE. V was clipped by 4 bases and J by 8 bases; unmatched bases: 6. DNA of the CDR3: TGTGCCAGCAGCCTCGGACTAGGCGATGAGCAGTTCTTC. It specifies CASSLGLGDEQFF.

CDR3 bases: TGTGCCAGCAGTTCACGTTCTAACTATGGCTACACCTTC. It is translated as CASSSRSNYGYTF. The rearrangement uses TRBV27 and TRBJ1-2; D uncertain. CDR3 length: 13 amino acids. V was pared by 4 bases and J by 0 bases, with 6 bases between. Germline loops: CDR1 MNHEY, CDR2 SMNVEV (reference sequence).

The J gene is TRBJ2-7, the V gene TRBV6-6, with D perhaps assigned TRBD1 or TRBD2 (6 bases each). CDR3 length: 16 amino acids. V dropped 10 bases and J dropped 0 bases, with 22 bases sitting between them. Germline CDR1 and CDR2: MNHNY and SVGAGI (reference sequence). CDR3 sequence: CATSTPGAGSSYEQYF. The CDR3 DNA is TGTGCCACCTCCACCCCGGGGGCGGGGAGCTCCTACGAGCAGTACTTC.

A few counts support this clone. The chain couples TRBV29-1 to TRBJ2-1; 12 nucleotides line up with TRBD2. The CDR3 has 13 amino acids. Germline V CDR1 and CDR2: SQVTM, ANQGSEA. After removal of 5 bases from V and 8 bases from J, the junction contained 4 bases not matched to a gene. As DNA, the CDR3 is TGCAGCGTTCCTAGCGGGAGGGCCTATGAGCAGTTCTTC. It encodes CSVPSGRAYEQFF.

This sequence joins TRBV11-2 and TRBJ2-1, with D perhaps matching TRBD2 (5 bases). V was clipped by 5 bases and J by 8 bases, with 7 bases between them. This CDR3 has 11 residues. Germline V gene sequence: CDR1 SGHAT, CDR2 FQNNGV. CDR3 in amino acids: CASSRGDEQFF. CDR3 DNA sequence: TGTGCCAGCAGCCGGGGTGATGAGCAGTTCTTC.

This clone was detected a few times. CDR3 residues: CASSFGTTDSYEQYF. CDR3 in DNA: TGTGCCAGCAGTTTTGGAACGACGGACTCCTACGAGCAGTACTTC. This sequence joins TRBV27 and TRBJ2-7, with D uncertain. Germline lookup yields CDR1 MNHEY and CDR2 SMNVEV (reference sequence). Trimming shortened V by 3 bases and J by 0 bases, and 12 bases separated the two germline ends. The CDR3 covers 15 residues.

The CDR3 here is CASSPSGTTSETQYF. For the CDR3, the DNA is TGTGCCAGCAGCCCATCCGGGACAACGTCAGAGACCCAGTACTTC. The rearrangement links TRBV13 to TRBJ2-5, with D possibly being TRBD1 (6 bases). The germline V gene has CDR1 PRHDT and CDR2 FYEKMQ (reference sequence). V lost 5 bases, J lost 4 bases, and 17 bases lay in between. The CDR3 consists of 15 residues.